These T cell receptor beta chains were read from a single sample in a study of T-cell reconstitution after alpha-beta-depleted transplantation in children. TCRdb analysed the PCR reads with MiXCR anew, one entry per CDR3 protein. The table has 700,000 to 950,000 distinct CDR3 sequences, around 17% seen once; the top ten hold around 5.3%. Sequenced here: PBMCs, mostly from graft donor cells, sampled 360 days after TCRalphabeta/CD19-depleted stem cell transplant. The source of these receptors is a male patient between 10 and 17 years old who had a stem cell transplant for acute lymphoblastic leukemia, so the T cells may come from the graft donor. CDR3s include the opening cysteine and the closing phenylalanine or tryptophan. A D gene is named only where the DNA matches it firmly. A clone size is listed for some rows: how often the clone was seen (once, few, many), or a class if it is expanded.

clone size	V gene	CDR3 length	J gene	D gene	CDR3 protein	CDR3 DNA
many	TRBV10-3	11	TRBJ2-7	NA	CATGVRLEQYF	TGTGCCACCGGGGTGCGGCTAGAGCAGTACTTC
NA	TRBV7-6	16	TRBJ2-5	NA	CASSLAGVTNQETQYF	TGTGCCAGCAGCTTAGCGGGTGTAACTAACCAAGAGACCCAGTACTTC
NA	TRBV20-1	14	TRBJ2-1	NA	CSARGAGFYNEQFF	TGCAGTGCTAGAGGGGCAGGGTTCTACAATGAGCAGTTCTTC
few	TRBV6-2/TRBV6-3	21	TRBJ2-1	NA	CASPQVIGGGAGLGEYNEQFF	TGTGCCAGCCCCCAAGTAATCGGAGGGGGCGCAGGTCTAGGGGAGTACAATGAGCAGTTCTTC
NA	TRBV4-2	16	TRBJ2-3	NA	CASSQVLSTLTDTQYF	TGTGCCAGCAGCCAAGTCTTGTCTACGCTCACAGATACGCAGTATTTT
many	TRBV11-2	15	TRBJ2-5	TRBD2	CASSSTSGRSETQYF	TGTGCCAGCAGCTCGACTAGCGGGAGAAGTGAGACCCAGTACTTC
many	TRBV7-2	14	TRBJ2-5	TRBD2	CASSYRTSGETQYF	TGTGCCAGCAGCTATCGGACTAGCGGAGAGACCCAGTACTTC
many	TRBV12-3/TRBV12-4	15	TRBJ2-1	NA	CASSLAGSPYNEQFF	TGTGCCAGCAGTTTAGCGGGGTCTCCCTACAATGAGCAGTTCTTC
NA	TRBV5-1	12	TRBJ1-2	NA	CASSPTRDGYTF	TGCGCCAGCAGCCCGACGCGGGATGGCTACACCTTC
NA	TRBV2	15	TRBJ2-1	NA	CASRSTISSYNEQFF	TGTGCCAGCAGGTCCACCATAAGCTCCTACAATGAGCAGTTCTTC
few	TRBV2	14	TRBJ2-1	NA	CASSDGFSYNEQFF	TGTGCCAGCAGTGACGGGTTCTCCTACAATGAGCAGTTCTTC
NA	TRBV7-9	15	TRBJ2-5	TRBD2	CASSLFKGGQETQYF	TGTGCCAGCAGCTTGTTTAAGGGAGGGCAAGAGACCCAGTACTTC
NA	TRBV7-8	15	TRBJ2-3	NA	CASSRRRLGTDTQYF	TGTGCCAGCAGCCGTAGGCGGCTTGGGACAGATACGCAGTATTTT
NA	TRBV7-2	14	TRBJ2-1	NA	CASSFRREHNEQFF	TGTGCCAGCAGCTTCCGGAGGGAACACAATGAGCAGTTCTTC
NA	TRBV18	15	TRBJ2-1	TRBD2	CASSQLAKDHNEQFF	TGTGCCAGCTCGCAACTAGCGAAGGACCACAATGAGCAGTTCTTC
few	TRBV11-1	19	TRBJ2-5	NA	CASSLSVARDTAFQETQYF	TGTGCCAGCAGCCTAAGCGTGGCTAGGGACACGGCTTTCCAAGAGACCCAGTACTTC
few	TRBV6-5	14	TRBJ2-7	NA	CASTPDGPLYEQYF	TGTGCCAGCACCCCAGACGGACCACTCTACGAGCAGTACTTC
few	TRBV30	12	TRBJ2-1	NA	CAGARGGGEQFF	TGTGCGGGGGCCAGGGGGGGAGGGGAGCAGTTCTTC
few	TRBV7-6	17	TRBJ2-1	NA	CASSLVPGGVSPNEQFF	TGTGCCAGCAGCTTAGTTCCCGGGGGAGTCTCCCCCAATGAGCAGTTCTTC
few	TRBV5-5	14	TRBJ1-3	NA	CASRPGTGGNTIYF	TGTGCCAGCAGACCCGGGACCGGCGGAAACACCATATATTTT
few	TRBV20-1	18	TRBJ2-7	TRBD2	CSATHGTSGNSYSYEQYF	TGCAGTGCTACCCACGGGACTAGCGGGAATTCCTACTCCTACGAGCAGTACTTC
NA	TRBV5-1	13	TRBJ2-4	NA	CASRSREGDIQYF	TGCGCCAGCAGGAGCCGGGAAGGGGACATTCAGTACTTC
few	TRBV4-2	18	TRBJ1-1	NA	CASSQGPSLYKRSTEAFF	TGTGCCAGCAGCCAAGGTCCCTCACTCTACAAGAGGAGCACTGAAGCTTTCTTT
few	TRBV20-1	13	TRBJ2-1	NA	CSARWAFGNEQFF	TGCAGTGCTAGGTGGGCCTTCGGAAATGAGCAGTTCTTC
few	TRBV4-1	15	TRBJ2-7	TRBD1	CASSLPGTGTNEQYF	TGCGCCAGCAGTCTCCCCGGGACAGGGACCAACGAGCAGTACTTC
NA	TRBV29-1	10	TRBJ2-5	NA	CSVVFETQYF	TGCAGCGTTGTATTTGAGACCCAGTACTTC
NA	TRBV15	16	TRBJ2-7	NA	CATSMASIYTSYEQYF	TGTGCCACCAGCATGGCCAGCATATATACATCCTACGAGCAGTACTTC
few	TRBV11-1	19	TRBJ2-3	TRBD2	CASSLIAVVLAGGRDTQYF	TGTGCCAGCAGCTTAATCGCCGTCGTATTGGCGGGAGGCCGAGATACGCAGTATTTT